This T cell receptor (beta chain) was sequenced for a study of T cell repertoires in cytomegalovirus infection (dated by TCRdb to the late 2010s). Regarding the research as a whole: Because public TCR beta signatures pointed to carriage of CMV infection together with the matching HLA type, the HLA type of each donor mattered for the analysis. Results the study describes overall, beyond this receptor: Cumulative frequency of public TCR beta family members discriminated carriers of CMV infection plus the relevant HLA type in this cohort and an independent roughly 330-donor cohort. The ex vivo response was dominated by HLA-C-restricted CMV-specific TCR beta clonotypes, which also provided the single most frequent clonotype in two of eight donors.

The data were produced on an Illumina HiSeq 1500. TCRdb ran its own pipeline on the public reads, namely fastp trimming at Q25 and MiXCR clone calling, and kept in-frame beta chains. A single entry per CDR3 protein holds the most common genes and DNA from its merged rows. For this sample there are about 320,000 distinct CDR3 sequences; over 7.5% appear just once. Together, the top ten hold about 4.5% of the sample. The germline V gene supplies CDR1 LGHNT and CDR2 FRNRAP. V and J are truncated by 4 bases and 8 bases respectively, leaving an intervening sequence of 11 bases. The CDR3 sequence holds 13 residues, the cysteine and phenylalanine included. Only the CDR3 DNA is retained, 39 bases long and in frame from the first base. This clonotype came up many times. No cognate antigen has been identified for it. No much larger clone exists at a distance of one base, and base qualities are not known.

The clonotype was recovered from a human donor in good health (CMV status not recorded). Some clones in this sample may be carry-over from other donors' samples. The V and J genes are TRBV12-5 and TRBJ2-2; a tentative D match to TRBD1 spans 5 bases. Input material: PBMCs. This receptor has the CDR3 CASGSREIGELFF. The bases read TGTGCTAGTGGTTCCAGGGAAATAGGGGAGCTGTTTTTT.